One sample yielded the 12 T cell receptor beta chains listed below, sequenced in a study of blood T cell repertoires in COVID-19. Libraries were prepared by immunoSEQ multiplex PCR; TCRdb keeps only in-frame clonotypes and omits some of them. The data show fewer than 450,000 clones, with approximately 88% seen just once and roughly 12% held by the top ten. Material: peripheral blood. These receptors came from a woman in her forties or fifties with COVID-19, enrolled during active disease.

V gene TRBV3-1 (or the pseudogene TRBV3-2) combines with J gene TRBJ1-1; possible D gene TRBD1, 6 bases. CDR1 and CDR2 (germline): LGHDT, YNNKEL (reference sequence). The CDR3 contains 15 residues. The V end was cut by 1 base, the J end by 6 bases, with 15 bases between. CDR3 in DNA: TGTGCCAGCAGCCAAGGTGGGGGCGGAGTGTCTGAAGCTTTCTTT. It encodes CASSQGGGGVSEAFF.

V gene TRBV3-1 (or the pseudogene TRBV3-2) combines with J gene TRBJ1-2; the match to TRBD1 covers 8 bases. Germline V CDR1 and CDR2: LGHDT, YNNKEL (reference sequence). The CDR3 extends over 15 amino acids. Germline trimming cut 0 bases from V and 8 bases from J; bases unmatched to any gene: 8. In DNA form, the CDR3 reads TGTGCCAGCAGCCAAGACCCGGGACAGGTTCACGGCTACACCTTC. Residues: CASSQDPGQVHGYTF.

The gene calls are TRBV12-3 or TRBV12-4 and TRBJ1-1, with D tentatively TRBD1 (5 bases). The CDR3 contains 13 residues. V dropped 4 bases and J dropped 1 base, with 7 bases sitting between them. CDR3 sequence reads: CASSWTPNTEAFF. The CDR3 DNA follows: TGTGCCAGCAGTTGGACACCGAACACTGAAGCTTTCTTT.

The gene calls are TRBV5-6 and TRBJ1-6; TRBD1 matches at 7 bases. V was pared by 4 bases and J by 8 bases, with 9 bases of the junction left unmatched. The CDR3 is 15 residues long. CDR1 and CDR2 from the germline V gene are SGHDT and YYEEEE. The CDR3 DNA reads as TGTGCCAGCAGCGGCGAGGGACAGCAGTATTCACCCCTCCACTTT. Translated: CASSGEGQQYSPLHF. Drawing the rest from reference TRBV5-6 and TRBJ1-6, the complete variable domain is DAGVTQSPTHLIKTRGQQVTLRCSPKSGHDTVSWYQQALGQGPQFIFQYYEEEERQRGNFPDRFSGHQFPNYSSELNVNALLLGDSALYLCASSGEGQQYSPLHFGNGTRLTVT.

The rearrangement links TRBV19 to TRBJ2-7; 8 bases line up with TRBD1. The CDR3 loop spans 14 amino acids. Germline loops: CDR1 LNHDA, CDR2 SQIVND (reference sequence). J lost 4 bases, V lost 5 bases, and 7 bases had no gene match. This chain's CDR3 is CASSVDRGGYEQYF. In nucleotides, the CDR3 is TGTGCCAGTAGTGTCGACAGGGGCGGGTACGAGCAGTACTTC.

This chain connects TRBV15 to TRBJ2-4, with 10 bases that match TRBD2. This CDR3 has 19 residues. Germline values: CDR1 LNHNV, CDR2 YYDKDF (reference sequence). The trim removed 1 base at V and 0 bases at J, leaving 9 bases unmatched. CDR3 sequence: CATSRGRVAGGVAKNIQYF. The CDR3 DNA is TGTGCCACCAGCAGAGGGAGGGTAGCGGGGGGCGTAGCCAAAAACATTCAGTACTTC.

The chain employs TRBV13 and TRBJ2-3, with TRBD2 identical over 13 bases. V was clipped by 4 bases and J by 3 bases; unmatched bases: 7. Germline V CDR1 and CDR2: PRHDT, FYEKMQ (reference sequence). The CDR3 runs to 17 residues. CDR3 loop: CASSSTTSGGFTDTQYF. CDR3 nucleotides: TGTGCCAGCAGCTCGACGACTAGCGGGGGGTTTACAGATACGCAGTATTTT.

The rearrangement uses TRBV27 and TRBJ2-2; TRBD2 matches 15 bases. The CDR3 sequence is 19 residues long. Germline CDR1 and CDR2: MNHEY and SMNVEV (reference sequence). V lost 6 bases and J lost 0; bases outside the gene matches: 8. The CDR3 sequence: CASRLPGLAGGPNTGELFF. The CDR3 coding sequence is TGTGCCAGCAGACTACCGGGACTAGCGGGGGGCCCGAACACCGGGGAGCTGTTTTTT.

J is TRBJ1-2 and V is TRBV30, with D hard to call. V was shortened by 2 bases and J by 1 base, with 14 bases between the two germline ends. In germline, CDR1 is GTSNPN, CDR2 SVGIG (reference sequence). The CDR3 has 15 amino acids. Written as DNA, the CDR3 is TGTGCCTGGAGTTATCGAGGGCGGGATAACTATGGCTACACCTTC. As protein: CAWSYRGRDNYGYTF.

The chain is built from TRBV18 and TRBJ2-1, with 13 nucleotides matching TRBD2. This CDR3 comprises 14 residues. V dropped 6 bases and J dropped 10; count of bases not matched to a gene: 6. CDR1 and CDR2 from the germline V gene are KGHSH and LQKENI. Here the CDR3 DNA reads TGTGCCAGCTCTCCAGGGACTAGCGGGGTCGAGCAGTTCTTC. It is translated as CASSPGTSGVEQFF.

This chain connects TRBV3-1 (or the pseudogene TRBV3-2) to TRBJ2-5, with TRBD2 as a possible D gene (6 bases). The CDR3 loop spans 14 amino acids. V was trimmed by 4 bases and J by 0 bases, leaving 9 bases between them. Germline CDR1 and CDR2: LGHDT and YNNKEL (reference sequence). The CDR3 DNA follows: TGTGCCAGCAGCCTCCGGGAGTACCAAGAGACCCAGTACTTC. It codes for CASSLREYQETQYF.

This chain uses TRBV19 with TRBJ1-1; TRBD1 aligns across 7 bases. The V segment lost 8 bases and the J segment 5 bases; nucleotides outside the gene matches: 8. This CDR3 spans 13 amino acids. The germline V gene encodes CDR1 LNHDA and CDR2 SQIVND (reference sequence). CDR3 region: CASSARGVTEAFF. CDR3 nucleotides: TGTGCCAGTTCTGCCAGGGGGGTGACTGAAGCTTTCTTT.